The 6 T cell receptor beta chains reported below all come from one sample, sequenced in a study of identical twins' blood T cells. TCRdb passed the 5' RACE reads through MiXCR, listing each CDR3 protein once. Among around 380,000 distinct CDR3 sequences listed, more than 25% were seen once. Sequenced input: PBMCs. Receptors originate from a woman between 18 and 50 years old in good health.

This clonotype came up many times. The rearrangement uses TRBV10-2 and TRBJ1-2, with D uncertain. Germline CDR1 WSHSY, CDR2 SAAADI. The CDR3 spans 13 residues. V shed 6 bases and J shed 10 bases, with 18 bases lying between them. CDR3: CASSLSGRSDYTF. CDR3 DNA: TGCGCCAGCAGCCTCTCGGGTCGATCCGACTACACCTTC.

The chain joins TRBV20-1 to TRBJ1-1; D not certain. In germline, CDR1 is DFQATT, CDR2 SNEGSKA (reference sequence). This CDR3 has 14 amino acids. V was clipped by 0 bases and J by 1 base, with 9 bases between them. In nucleotides, the CDR3 is TGCAGTGCTAGAGATCTAGTGTCGAACACTGAAGCTTTCTTT. Its translation: CSARDLVSNTEAFF.

CDR3: CASNGGNTGQFF. CDR3 bases: TGTGCCAGCAATGGGGGTAACACTGGGCAGTTCTTC. This chain connects TRBV25-1 to TRBJ2-1; D might be TRBD1 or TRBD2, each matching 5 bases. Germline CDR1 and CDR2: MGHDK and SYGVNS. V dropped 7 bases and J dropped 12 bases, with 16 bases sitting between them. The CDR3 is 12 amino acids.

The V gene is TRBV7-2, the J gene TRBJ2-2; D unclear. V was clipped by 5 bases and J by 5 bases, with 12 bases between them. CDR1 is SGHTA, CDR2 FQGNSA, per germline. The CDR3 loop spans 14 amino acids. CDR3 in amino acids: CASSAQRITGELFF. For the CDR3, the DNA is TGTGCCAGCAGCGCCCAACGGATTACCGGGGAGCTGTTTTTT.

This clonotype was recorded at least ten times. This chain uses TRBV5-1 with TRBJ1-3; D is undetermined. The CDR3 length is 14 residues. Germline assignment: CDR1 SGHRS and CDR2 YFSETQ. The V end lost 0 bases, the J end lost 0 bases, and 4 bases lay between the germline ends. The CDR3 is CASSLEFSGNTIYF. CDR3 sequence (DNA): TGCGCCAGCAGCTTGGAGTTCTCTGGAAACACCATATATTTT.

The rearrangement links TRBV2 to TRBJ1-1; a possible D gene is TRBD1 (6 bases). The CDR3 has 17 residues. Trimming removed 1 base at V and 0 bases at J, with 15 bases between. Germline loops: CDR1 SNHLY, CDR2 FYNNEI. CDR3 sequence: CASSEDEQGYMNTEAFF. The CDR3 DNA is TGTGCCAGCAGTGAAGATGAACAGGGTTACATGAACACTGAAGCTTTCTTT.